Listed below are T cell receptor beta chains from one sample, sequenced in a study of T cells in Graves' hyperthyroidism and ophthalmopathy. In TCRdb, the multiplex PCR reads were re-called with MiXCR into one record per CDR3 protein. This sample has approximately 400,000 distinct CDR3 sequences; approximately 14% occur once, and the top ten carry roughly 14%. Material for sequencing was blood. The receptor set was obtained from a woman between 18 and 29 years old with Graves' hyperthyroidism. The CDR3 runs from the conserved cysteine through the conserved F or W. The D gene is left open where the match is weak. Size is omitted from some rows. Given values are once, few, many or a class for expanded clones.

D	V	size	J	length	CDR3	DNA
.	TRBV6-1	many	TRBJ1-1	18	CASSAVRRGVFGDTEAFF	TGTGCCAGCAGTGCGGTGAGGCGGGGAGTTTTCGGGGACACTGAAGCTTTCTTT
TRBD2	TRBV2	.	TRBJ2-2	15	CASSPREGLTGELFF	TGTGCCAGCAGTCCGCGGGAGGGTTTGACCGGGGAGCTGTTTTTT
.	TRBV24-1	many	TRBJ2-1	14	CATSDFTGYNEQFF	TGTGCCACCAGTGATTTTACAGGGTACAATGAGCAGTTCTTC
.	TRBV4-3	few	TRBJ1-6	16	CASSQSRRVYNSPLHF	TGCGCCAGCAGCCAAAGCCGGAGAGTCTATAATTCACCCCTCCACTTT
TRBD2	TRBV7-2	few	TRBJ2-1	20	CASTNSGLAGGHVKYNEQFF	TGTGCCAGCACCAATTCCGGACTAGCGGGAGGCCATGTAAAGTACAATGAGCAGTTCTTC
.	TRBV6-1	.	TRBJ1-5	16	CASSEFGGRGNQPQHF	TGTGCCAGCAGTGAATTCGGGGGCCGGGGCAATCAGCCCCAGCATTTT
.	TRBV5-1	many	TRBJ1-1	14	CASSAGTLNTEAFF	TGCGCCAGCAGCGCCGGGACATTGAACACTGAAGCTTTCTTT
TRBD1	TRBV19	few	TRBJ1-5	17	CASTAERTGVGNQPQHF	TGTGCCAGTACCGCGGAGCGGACAGGGGTCGGGAATCAGCCCCAGCATTTT
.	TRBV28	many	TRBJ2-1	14	CASSNGGAYNEQFF	TGTGCCAGCAGTAATGGGGGCGCATACAATGAGCAGTTCTTC
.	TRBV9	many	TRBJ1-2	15	CASSVEPEFNYGYTF	TGTGCCAGCAGCGTAGAGCCGGAGTTTAACTATGGCTACACCTTC
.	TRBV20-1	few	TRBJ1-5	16	CSAQSRSGGFDQPQHF	TGCAGTGCTCAATCACGGTCGGGGGGTTTCGATCAGCCCCAGCATTTT
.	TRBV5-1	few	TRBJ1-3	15	CASSPTVSSGNTIYF	TGCGCCAGCAGCCCGACAGTGAGCTCTGGAAACACCATATATTTT
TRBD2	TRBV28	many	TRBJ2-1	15	CASSSASGIYNEQFF	TGTGCCAGCAGTTCGGCTAGCGGGATCTACAATGAGCAGTTCTTC
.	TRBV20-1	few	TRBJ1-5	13	CSASYDFNQPQHF	TGCAGTGCTAGCTACGATTTCAATCAGCCCCAGCATTTT
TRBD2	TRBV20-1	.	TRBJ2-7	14	CSARQAGGLYEQYF	TGCAGTGCCCGACAAGCGGGGGGGCTCTACGAGCAGTACTTC
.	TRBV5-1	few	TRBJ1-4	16	CASSSGGVTSNEKLFF	TGCGCCAGCAGCTCGGGGGGGGTAACCTCTAATGAAAAACTGTTTTTT
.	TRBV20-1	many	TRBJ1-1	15	CSAETPQNMNTEAFF	TGCAGTGCAGAAACACCACAGAATATGAACACTGAAGCTTTCTTT
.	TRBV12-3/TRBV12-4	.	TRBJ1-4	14	CASSLGTLFEKLFF	TGTGCCAGCAGTTTAGGGACTTTGTTTGAAAAACTGTTTTTT
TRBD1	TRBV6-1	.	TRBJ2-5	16	CASSHLKGTGEETQYF	TGTGCCAGCAGCCACCTAAAGGGGACAGGGGAAGAGACCCAGTACTTC
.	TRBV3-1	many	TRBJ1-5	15	CASSQQGQSNQPQHF	TGTGCCAGCAGCCAGCAGGGCCAGAGCAATCAGCCCCAGCATTTT
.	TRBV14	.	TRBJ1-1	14	CASSLRAWNTEAFF	TGTGCCAGCAGCCTCAGGGCTTGGAACACTGAAGCTTTCTTT
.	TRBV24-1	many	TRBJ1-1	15	CATSDSTAGNTEAFF	TGTGCCACCAGTGACTCGACAGCCGGTAACACTGAAGCTTTCTTT
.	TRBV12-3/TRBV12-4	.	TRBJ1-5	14	CASTSSRGWWPQHF	TGTGCCAGCACCTCAAGTAGGGGTTGGTGGCCCCAGCATTTT
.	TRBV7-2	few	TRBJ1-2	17	CASSLSSGAGPGYGYTF	TGTGCCAGCAGCTTAAGTTCGGGAGCAGGGCCTGGCTATGGCTACACCTTC
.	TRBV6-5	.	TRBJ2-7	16	CASSYSKRMSLREQYF	TGTGCCAGCAGTTACTCGAAGCGTATGTCCCTACGAGAGCAGTACTTC
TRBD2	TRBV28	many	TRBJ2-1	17	CASSLGSSGSFPREQFF	TGTGCCAGCAGTTTAGGGTCGAGCGGGAGCTTTCCGCGGGAGCAGTTCTTC
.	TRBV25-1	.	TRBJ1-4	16	CASSGRNGGTNEKLFF	TGTGCCAGCAGTGGGCGGAACGGAGGAACTAATGAAAAACTGTTTTTT
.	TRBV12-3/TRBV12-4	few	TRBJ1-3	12	CASSKGGNTIYF	TGTGCCAGCAGTAAAGGGGGAAACACCATATATTTT
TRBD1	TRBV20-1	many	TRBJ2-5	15	CSARAVTGGWETQYF	TGCAGTGCTAGAGCTGTGACAGGGGGCTGGGAGACCCAGTACTTC
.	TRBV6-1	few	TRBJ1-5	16	CASSPSGFGGNQPQHF	TGTGCCAGCAGCCCCTCAGGGTTTGGGGGCAATCAGCCCCAGCATTTT
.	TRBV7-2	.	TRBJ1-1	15	CASSSLTGLVTEAFF	TGTGCCAGCAGCTCTTTGACTGGGTTGGTCACTGAAGCTTTCTTT
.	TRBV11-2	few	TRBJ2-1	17	CASSLTFRGGAYNEQFF	TGTGCCAGCAGCCTCACCTTTAGGGGGGGTGCATACAATGAGCAGTTCTTC
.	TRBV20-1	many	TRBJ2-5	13	CSATGQEQETQYF	TGCAGTGCGACCGGGCAGGAACAAGAGACCCAGTACTTC
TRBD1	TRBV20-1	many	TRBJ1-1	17	CSAARVRDRGVGTEAFF	TGCAGTGCTGCGAGAGTTAGAGACAGGGGAGTTGGGACTGAAGCTTTCTTT
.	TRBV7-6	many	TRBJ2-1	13	CASSLGVSNEQFF	TGTGCCAGCAGCTTAGGGGTCAGCAATGAGCAGTTCTTC
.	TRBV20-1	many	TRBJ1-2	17	CSARVDQNRAAGYGYTF	TGCAGTGCTAGAGTAGACCAAAACAGGGCCGCTGGCTATGGCTACACCTTC
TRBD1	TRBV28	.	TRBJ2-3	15	CASSPRTGITDTQYF	TGTGCCAGCAGTCCCAGGACAGGAATCACAGATACGCAGTATTTT
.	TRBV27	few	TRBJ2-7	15	CASLGSTDGWYEQYF	TGTGCCAGCCTCGGGAGTACGGACGGTTGGTACGAGCAGTACTTC
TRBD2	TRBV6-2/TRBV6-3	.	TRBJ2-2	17	CASSNGASGSNTGELFF	TGTGCCAGCAGCAACGGGGCTAGCGGGTCGAACACCGGGGAGCTGTTTTTT
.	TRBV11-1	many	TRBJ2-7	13	CASSFLRDSEQYF	TGTGCCAGCAGCTTCCTCCGGGACTCCGAGCAGTACTTC
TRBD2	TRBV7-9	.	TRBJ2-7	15	CASSLVGSGRGEQYF	TGTGCCAGCAGCTTAGTTGGTAGCGGGAGAGGCGAGCAGTACTTC
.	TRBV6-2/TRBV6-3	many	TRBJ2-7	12	CASTTGWYEQYF	TGTGCCAGCACCACAGGGTGGTACGAGCAGTACTTC
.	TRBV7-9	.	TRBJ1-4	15	CASSRDQGKNEKLFF	TGTGCCAGCAGCCGAGATCAAGGGAAAAATGAAAAACTGTTTTTT
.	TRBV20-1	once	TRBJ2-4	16	CSARPGPRVVKNIQYF	TGCAGTGCCCGCCCGGGACCTAGGGTTGTCAAAAACATTCAGTACTTC
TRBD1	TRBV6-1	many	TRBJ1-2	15	CASSNRDRGNYGYTF	TGTGCCAGCAGTAACCGGGACAGGGGAAACTATGGCTACACCTTC
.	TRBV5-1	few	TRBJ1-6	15	CASSETGSYNSPLHF	TGCGCCAGCAGCGAAACGGGCTCCTATAATTCACCCCTCCACTTT
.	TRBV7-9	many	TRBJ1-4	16	CASSLYGSATNEKLFF	TGTGCCAGCAGCTTATACGGGAGTGCAACTAATGAAAAACTGTTTTTT
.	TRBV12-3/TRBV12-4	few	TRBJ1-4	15	CASSPPDATNEKLFF	TGTGCCAGCAGCCCCCCTGACGCAACTAATGAAAAACTGTTTTTT
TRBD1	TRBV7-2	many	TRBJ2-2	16	CASSVTGGANTGELFF	TGTGCCAGCAGCGTTACAGGGGGCGCGAACACCGGGGAGCTGTTTTTT
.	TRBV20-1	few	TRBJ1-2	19	CSAEHLWQGLDLANYGYTF	TGCAGTGCGGAGCACCTTTGGCAGGGGCTGGATCTGGCTAACTATGGCTACACCTTC
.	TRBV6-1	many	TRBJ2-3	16	CASMRVGTGRTDTQYF	TGTGCCAGCATGCGCGTAGGAACAGGTCGCACAGATACGCAGTATTTT
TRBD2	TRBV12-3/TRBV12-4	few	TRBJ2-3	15	CASSNLAEYTNTQYF	TGTGCCAGCAGTAATCTAGCGGAATACACTAATACGCAGTATTTT
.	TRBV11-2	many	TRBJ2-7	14	CASSLTEYSYEQYF	TGTGCCAGCAGCTTGACAGAATACTCCTACGAGCAGTACTTC
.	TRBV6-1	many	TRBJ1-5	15	CASSNGGVGNQPQHF	TGTGCCAGCAGTAATGGAGGAGTTGGCAATCAGCCCCAGCATTTT
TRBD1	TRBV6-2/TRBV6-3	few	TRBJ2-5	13	CASRTGGKETQYF	TGTGCCAGCAGGACAGGGGGGAAGGAGACCCAGTACTTC
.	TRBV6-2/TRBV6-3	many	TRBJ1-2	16	CASSYSKRAGNYGYTF	TGTGCCAGCAGTTACTCTAAGAGGGCCGGAAACTATGGCTACACCTTC
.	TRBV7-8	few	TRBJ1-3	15	CASSPWAVSGNTIYF	TGTGCCAGCAGCCCCTGGGCCGTCTCTGGAAACACCATATATTTT
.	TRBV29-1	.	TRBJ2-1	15	CSVEDSTRNFNEQFF	TGCAGCGTTGAAGATTCGACTCGAAATTTCAATGAGCAGTTCTTC